The clone carrying this T cell receptor beta chain has only one observation. The sample comes from a study of blood T cell repertoires in COVID-19. The overall study: The United States, Italy and Spain supplied acute and convalescent COVID-19 samples. T cells, B-cell-depleted T cells, or PBMCs supplied cDNA or gDNA.

In assigning cohorts, the study relied on participant-reported clinical history. The CDR3 covers 14 residues. The V and J ends lost 4 bases and 2 bases respectively, with 13 bases between them. CDR1 SQVTM and CDR2 ANQGSEA come from the germline V gene. Source study methods: Reference gene primer amplification gave nucleated cell count estimates. Here immunoSEQ multiplex PCR was the method, and the copy in TCRdb shows in-frame clones only, minus some. V and J calls and clone size are as listed in that table; D and trimming were resolved from the DNA. Here the sample spans 200,000 to 300,000 clones, roughly 90% being singletons.

Sequencing was carried out using PBMCs or T cells enriched from blood (not recorded which). The chain has TRBV29-1 and TRBJ2-3; possibly TRBD2 for D (6 bases). The TCR sequence derives from a woman in her thirties with acute COVID-19. CDR3 sequence: CSVAPGLYTDTQYF. CDR3 DNA sequence: TGCAGCGTTGCCCCGGGACTTTACACAGATACGCAGTATTTT.